Presented here are 30 T cell receptor beta chains from one specimen sequenced in a study of T cell clonality in common variable immunodeficiency. Measured with immunoSEQ multiplex PCR; TCRdb has only the in-frame clones, and not every one. This repertoire holds around 45,000 clones, and none appear only once. Material for sequencing was peripheral blood mononuclear cells. Source of these receptors: a person aged 18 to 69 in good health.

This clone was recorded many times. At one of its ends the junction is not consistent with the germline gene, which may arise from a read error. The read falls 3 residues short of the CDR3 end, and the missing part is taken from the germline J gene. The gene calls are TRBV4-2 and TRBJ1-6; D unclear. This CDR3 region has 12 residues. Germline values: CDR1 LGHNA, CDR2 YNFKEQ. The CDR3 bases that were read are TGCGCCAGCAGCCAGAAGGGTTCACCC. Its translation: CASSQKGSP. The CDR3 in its entirety is CASSQKGSPLHF.

This clone was observed many times. The DNA ends 3 residues before the CDR3 does, and the rest of the CDR3 is filled in from the germline J gene. The chain joins TRBV30 to TRBJ2-7, with D possibly being TRBD1 (6 bases). Trimming took off 8 bases at V and 0 bases at J, with 14 bases between the two ends. The CDR3 loop spans 13 amino acids. Per the germline V gene, CDR1 is GTSNPN and CDR2 is SVGIG (reference sequence). The CDR3 sequence is CAGRQVSSYEQYF. CDR3 bases read: TGTGCCGGAAGACAGGTTAGCTCCTACGAG.

This clone was seen many times. The CDR3 is cut off 3 residues early in the read; its end comes from the germline J gene. This chain joins TRBV18 and TRBJ1-1; possibly TRBD1 for D (6 bases). CDR1 and CDR2 from the germline V gene are KGHSH and LQKENI. The V end was cut by 2 bases, the J end by 2 bases, with 12 bases between. There are 15 residues in the CDR3. CDR3 bases read: TGTGCCAGCTCACCAGCGACAGGAACCAACACTGAA. Protein: CASSPATGTNTE. The CDR3 in its entirety is CASSPATGTNTEAFF.

This clone was picked up many times. The DNA ends 3 residues before the CDR3 does, and the rest of the CDR3 is filled in from the germline J gene. V is TRBV29-1 and J is TRBJ1-2; possibly TRBD1 for D (5 bases). This CDR3 has 11 residues. Germline values: CDR1 SQVTM, CDR2 ANQGSEA. CDR3 DNA, as far as it was read: TGCAGCGTTGATGACAGTTTAGGC. It yields the protein CSVDDSLG. The complete CDR3 sequence is CSVDDSLGYTF. The full variable domain, rest sourced from reference TRBV29-1 and TRBJ1-2, is SAVISQKPSRDICQRGTSLTIQCQVDSQVTMMFWYRQQPGQSLTLIATANQGSEATYESGFVIDKFPISRPNLTFSTLTVSNMSPEDSSIYLCSVDDSLGYTFGSGTRLTVV.

This clone was picked up many times. CDR3 bases read: TGTGCCAGCTCACCATCCAGGGGGGAGGGCAATCAGCCC. Residues: CASSPSRGEGNQP. The full CDR3 protein is CASSPSRGEGNQPQHF. The chain is built from TRBV18 and TRBJ1-5, with TRBD1 matching over 7 bases. The read terminates 3 residues ahead of where the CDR3 ends, so the germline J gene completes it. V shed 2 bases and J 2 bases; nucleotides not matched to a gene: 6. Germline loops: CDR1 KGHSH, CDR2 LQKENI. CDR3 length: 16 residues.

This clone was found many times. The read halts 3 residues ahead of the CDR3 end, with the missing end drawn from the germline J gene. The V and J genes are TRBV19 and TRBJ1-5; TRBD1 might be the D (5 bases). The length of the CDR3 is 12 residues. With 9 bases removed from V and 3 bases from J, the gap between germline ends came to 9 bases. Germline values: CDR1 LNHDA, CDR2 SQIVND (reference sequence). Incomplete CDR3 DNA: TGTGCCAGCCGACAGAACAATCAGCCC. Translating it yields CASRQNNQP. The full-length CDR3 reads as CASRQNNQPQHF.

This clone was detected a few times. The CDR3 end lies 3 residues beyond the end of the read and is filled in from the germline J gene. The chain combines TRBV5-1 with TRBJ1-2; TRBD1 aligns across 7 bases. Germline V gene lookup returns CDR1 SGHRS and CDR2 YFSETQ. This CDR3 spans 14 amino acids. CDR3 DNA, as far as it was read: TGCGCCAGCACACCCGGACAGGCACAAGAGACC. Its translation is CASTPGQAQET. The whole CDR3 reads CASTPGQAQETYTF. Full variable domain (remainder filled in from reference TRBV5-1 and TRBJ1-2): KAGVTQTPRYLIKTRGQQVTLSCSPISGHRSVSWYQQTPGQGLQFLFEYFSETQRNKGNFPGRFSGRQFSNSRSEMNVSTLELGDSALYLCASTPGQAQETYTFGSGTRLTVV.

The table lists this clone with many counts. The sequence runs out 3 residues before the end of the CDR3; the remainder is reconstructed from the germline J gene. The gene calls are TRBV5-6 and TRBJ1-5; no reliable D call. There are 15 residues in the CDR3. Deletions cut 3 bases from V and 5 bases from J, with 15 bases between. CDR1 is SGHDT, CDR2 YYEEEE, per germline. The CDR3 DNA, read in part, is TGTGCCAGCAGCTCTCAAACCTTAGACTATCAGCCC. Translated, it gives CASSSQTLDYQP. From start to end, the CDR3 is CASSSQTLDYQPQHF.

This clone was recorded a few times. The read ends 3 residues early relative to the CDR3; the germline J gene fills the gap. The V call is TRBV6-2 or TRBV6-3, the J call TRBJ1-1; D not resolved. Germline V CDR1 and CDR2: MNHEY, SVGEGT. The V end was cut by 4 bases, the J end by 3 bases, with 12 bases between. The CDR3 runs 14 residues. CDR3 DNA (partial): TGTGCCAGCAGTTTGGGCCTAAGGGACACTGAA. Its translation: CASSLGLRDTE. The entire CDR3 reads CASSLGLRDTEAFF.

Ten or more counts support this clone. Sequencing ends 3 residues short of the CDR3 end; the germline J gene provides the rest. The chain couples TRBV20-1 to TRBJ1-1; D gene ambiguous. Germline CDR1 is DFQATT and CDR2 is SNEGSKA (reference sequence). Trimming shortened V by 5 bases and J by 1 base, and 11 bases separated the two germline ends. The CDR3 has 13 amino acids. The CDR3 sequence is CSAPPPGNTEAFF. The sequenced CDR3 bases are TGCAGTGCTCCCCCCCCCGGGAACACTGAA.

This clone showed up many times. The read is 3 residues too short to cover the CDR3 end, so that end is filled in from the germline J gene. V is TRBV20-1 and J is TRBJ2-7; D may be TRBD1 (5 bases). V lost 5 bases to trimming and J lost 4 bases, with 21 bases between them. The CDR3 covers 15 residues. Germline assignment: CDR1 DFQATT and CDR2 SNEGSKA (reference sequence). The sequenced part of the CDR3 DNA is TGCAGTGCTTCTCCCTTACAGGTTCCTCTGTACGAG. Its translation: CSASPLQVPLYE. The CDR3, in full, reads CSASPLQVPLYEQYF.

Only a few counts were recorded for this clone. Read sequence stops 3 residues before the CDR3 end, and the germline J gene provides the missing end. The chain has TRBV19 and TRBJ2-4, with 11 bases matching TRBD1. The CDR3 is made up of 15 amino acids. The germline gives CDR1 LNHDA, CDR2 SQIVND (reference sequence). Incomplete CDR3 DNA: TGTGCCAGTCGAACCGGGACAGGGGGTGCCTATGGT. Its translation is CASRTGTGGAYG. The CDR3 in full is CASRTGTGGAYGQYF.

This clone was counted ten times or more. CDR3 sequence: CASSQQGALDYGYTF. CDR3 DNA (partial): TGTGCCAGTAGTCAGCAGGGGGCTCTAGACTATGGC. The rearrangement joins TRBV19 to TRBJ1-2; 8 bases agree with TRBD1. The read halts 3 residues ahead of the CDR3 end, with the missing end drawn from the germline J gene. CDR3 length: 15 residues. J gave up 3 bases and V 5 bases, and 8 bases lay outside the gene matches. Per the germline V gene, CDR1 is LNHDA and CDR2 is SQIVND (reference sequence).

This clone was detected many times. The read is 3 residues too short to cover the CDR3 end, so that end is filled in from the germline J gene. V gene TRBV5-1 combines with J gene TRBJ2-5, with no clear D. The length of the CDR3 is 13 residues. Per germline, CDR1 SGHRS and CDR2 YFSETQ. Trimming took off 4 bases at V and 1 base at J, with 8 bases between the two ends. CDR3 amino acids: CASSERPQETQYF. CDR3 DNA (partial): TGCGCCAGCAGCGAGAGGCCCCAAGAGACC.

This clone was recorded at least ten times. The read comes to an end 3 residues before the CDR3 does, leaving the germline J gene to fill in the end. This sequence joins TRBV11-2 and TRBJ2-3, with 7 bases identical to TRBD1. CDR1 is SGHAT, CDR2 FQNNGV, per germline. CDR3 length: 15 residues. J gave up 1 base and V 7 bases, and 8 bases lay outside the gene matches. The sequenced part of the CDR3 DNA is TGTGCCAGCAATCGGGCAGGGGGAGGCACAGATACG. Residues: CASNRAGGGTDT. The full CDR3 protein reads CASNRAGGGTDTQYF.

This clone has at least ten counts. An end of the junction does not agree with germline; a read error may underlie this. Sequencing ends 3 residues short of the CDR3 end; the germline J gene provides the rest. The rearrangement joins TRBV4-2 to TRBJ1-6, with D uncertain. The CDR3 has 14 residues. The germline V gene encodes CDR1 LGHNA and CDR2 YNFKEQ. CDR3 in amino acids: CASSHDFLDSPLHF. CDR3 DNA, as far as it was read: TGCGCCAGCAGCCATGACTTTTTAGATTCACCC.

The sample holds many counts of this clone. Incomplete CDR3 DNA: TGTGCCAGCAGTTTAGCGACCAGGGGACCCTACGAG. This translates into CASSLATRGPYE. The CDR3 reads in full as CASSLATRGPYEQYF. The chain links TRBV12-3 or TRBV12-4 to TRBJ2-7; the D gene is possibly TRBD1 (6 bases). The read ends 3 residues before the CDR3 terminus; that terminus is restored from the germline J gene. The CDR3 loop spans 15 amino acids. Trimming pared 0 bases from V and 2 bases from J, leaving 11 bases between.

The sample holds a few counts of this clone. The read gets to within 3 residues of the CDR3 end, and the germline J gene fills in the rest. The chain links TRBV7-9 to TRBJ1-5; no firm D call. The CDR3 spans 15 residues. V dropped 3 bases and J dropped 3 bases, with 12 bases sitting between them. Germline V gene data show CDR1 as SEHNR and CDR2 as FQNEAQ (reference sequence). CDR3 loop: CASSLTAGNNQPQHF. The part of the CDR3 DNA that was read is TGTGCCAGCAGCTTGACGGCGGGAAACAATCAGCCC.

Many counts were recorded for this clone. The read comes to an end 3 residues before the CDR3 does, leaving the germline J gene to fill in the end. The chain combines TRBV2 with TRBJ1-5; 10 bases agree with TRBD1. This CDR3 has 16 residues. With 7 bases clipped from V and 6 bases from J, the junction kept 12 bases outside the gene matches. Germline V lookup: CDR1 SNHLY, CDR2 FYNNEI. The CDR3 protein is CASILFPGQGIQPQHF. The sequenced CDR3 bases are TGTGCCAGCATTTTGTTCCCGGGACAGGGGATTCAGCCC.

The sample holds many counts of this clone. The read gets to within 3 residues of the CDR3 end, and the germline J gene fills in the rest. The chain is built from TRBV29-1 and TRBJ2-1, with D possibly TRBD2 on 5 matching bases. The germline V gene has CDR1 SQVTM and CDR2 ANQGSEA. V lost 7 bases and J 6 bases, leaving 22 bases between the germline ends. The CDR3 runs 15 residues. The CDR3 protein is CSADPRGVGANEQFF. The covered CDR3 bases are TGCAGCGCCGACCCTCGGGGAGTAGGCGCCAATGAG.

This clone was counted at least ten times. The CDR3 goes on 3 residues after the read ends, and that part is filled in from the germline J gene. V usage is TRBV20-1 and J usage is TRBJ1-3, with 7 nucleotides matching TRBD1. CDR3 size: 15 residues. V was pared by 5 bases and J by 0 bases, with 7 bases of the junction left unmatched. The V gene's germline CDR1 is DFQATT and CDR2 SNEGSKA (reference sequence). The CDR3 DNA, read in part, is TGCAGTGCTGGGGGGACAGCAACCTCTGGAAACACC. Protein product: CSAGGTATSGNT. In full, the CDR3 is CSAGGTATSGNTIYF.

This clone appeared many times. Sequencing ends 3 residues short of the CDR3 end; the germline J gene provides the rest. This chain connects TRBV4-1 to TRBJ2-2; a possible D gene is TRBD1 (6 bases). This CDR3 region has 14 residues. The ends were cut back, 2 bases at V and 5 bases at J, with 9 bases in the middle. Germline loops: CDR1 MGHRA, CDR2 YSYEKL. Partial CDR3 DNA: TGCGCCAGCAGCCAACCCGGACAGACCGGGGAG. It specifies CASSQPGQTGE. The entire CDR3 sequence reads CASSQPGQTGELFF.

This clone was found many times. The observed sequence ends 3 residues before the CDR3 terminus, with the missing tail filled in from the germline J gene. The J gene is TRBJ2-3, the V gene TRBV7-6, with 8 bases fitting TRBD2. From germline, CDR1 is SGHVS and CDR2 FNYEAQ. Trimming at V came to 4 bases and at J to 4 bases, leaving 13 bases not matched to a gene. The CDR3 runs 17 residues. The CDR3 bases that were read are TGTGCCAGCAGCTGGAACCCGCGGGGGGCCCCGGCAGATACG. It is translated as CASSWNPRGAPADT. The whole CDR3 sequence is CASSWNPRGAPADTQYF. Drawing the rest from reference TRBV7-6 and TRBJ2-3, the complete variable domain is GAGVSQSPRYKVTKRGQDVALRCDPISGHVSLYWYRQALGQGPEFLTYFNYEAQQDKSGLPNDRFSAERPEGSISTLTIQRTEQRDSAMYRCASSWNPRGAPADTQYFGPGTRLTVL.

This clone was recorded at least ten times. The CDR3 is cut off 3 residues early in the read; its end comes from the germline J gene. This chain links TRBV19 with TRBJ2-7; D remains ambiguous. CDR1 and CDR2 (germline): LNHDA, SQIVND (reference sequence). This CDR3 is 13 amino acids long. The V gene lost 2 bases and the J gene lost 4 bases, with 9 bases spanning the gap. The sequenced CDR3 bases are TGTGCCAGTAGTATATACGAAGGGTACGAG. Translating gives CASSIYEGYE. The whole CDR3 protein is CASSIYEGYEQYF.

This clone was seen at least ten times. The read is 3 residues too short to cover the CDR3 end, so that end is filled in from the germline J gene. J is TRBJ1-1 and V is TRBV30, with 7 bases fitting TRBD1. The CDR3 has 13 residues. The germline CDR1 and CDR2 sequences are GTSNPN and SVGIG (reference sequence). This chain's CDR3 is CAWSPHDRAGAFF. The DNA read from the CDR3 is TGTGCCTGGAGTCCACATGACAGGGCAGGC. The complete variable domain, with remaining parts taken from reference TRBV30 and TRBJ1-1, reads SQTIHQWPATLVQPVGSPLSLECTVEGTSNPNLYWYRQAAGRGLQLLFYSVGIGQISSEVPQNLSASRPQDRQFILSSKKLLLSDSGFYLCAWSPHDRAGAFFGQGTRLTVV.

This clone appeared a few times. The sequenced fragment ends 3 residues before the CDR3 boundary, so the rest is inferred from the germline J gene. The chain combines TRBV19 with TRBJ1-5, with a weak D call TRBD1 (5 bases). Germline V gives CDR1 LNHDA, CDR2 SQIVND (reference sequence). Trimming removed 4 bases at V and 4 bases at J, with 8 bases between. This CDR3 region has 13 residues. The part of the CDR3 DNA that was read is TGTGCCAGTAGTAGCAGGGCAAATCAGCCC. Translating gives CASSSRANQP. The complete CDR3 reads CASSSRANQPQHF.

This clone was seen ten or more times. Read sequence stops 3 residues before the CDR3 end, and the germline J gene provides the missing end. V usage is TRBV20-1 and J usage is TRBJ1-4, with TRBD1 identical over 7 bases. V lost 3 bases and J lost 5; bases outside the gene matches: 9. This CDR3 contains 15 residues. Germline CDR1 DFQATT, CDR2 SNEGSKA (reference sequence). CDR3 sequence: CSASGFQGGNEKLFF. CDR3 DNA (partial): TGCAGTGCTAGCGGGTTCCAGGGGGGCAATGAAAAA.

This clone was seen repeatedly, ten times or more. The read gets to within 3 residues of the CDR3 end, and the germline J gene fills in the rest. The chain is built from TRBV5-1 and TRBJ2-6, with 10 bases matching TRBD1. V trimming: 0 bases; J trimming: 2 bases; junction bases outside the gene matches: 5. This CDR3 has 18 amino acids. From germline, CDR1 is SGHRS and CDR2 YFSETQ. Incomplete CDR3 DNA: TGCGCCAGCAGCTTGGCCGGGACAGGGGAGACTGGGGCCAACGTC. Translation gives CASSLAGTGETGANV. The CDR3 in its entirety is CASSLAGTGETGANVLTF.

About this clone itself: The read stops 3 residues short of the end of the CDR3; the missing end is completed from the germline J gene. The V gene is TRBV7-9, the J gene TRBJ2-7, with 8 bases that match TRBD2. The junction had 10 bases not matched to a gene; V was cut back by 4 bases and J by 5 bases. Looked up from germline, CDR1 is SEHNR and CDR2 is FQNEAQ (reference sequence). The CDR3 length is 15 residues. CDR3 sequence reads: CASSSVTGGRDEQYF. The part of the CDR3 DNA that was read is TGTGCCAGCAGCTCAGTAACGGGGGGGAGGGACGAG.

This clone was recorded a few times. A much larger clone lies a single base off, so this may be a read error. Coverage ceases 3 residues before the CDR3 finishes, and the germline J gene fills in the end. V is TRBV18 and J is TRBJ2-7; a possible D gene is TRBD2 (6 bases). The CDR3 totals 14 residues. From germline, CDR1 is KGHSH and CDR2 LQKENI. The V end lost 3 bases, the J end lost 0 bases, and 9 bases lay between the germline ends. CDR3 bases read: TGTGCCAGCTCACCCCGGGGGACCTCCTACGAG. This translates into CASSPRGTSYE. The CDR3 in its entirety is CASSPRGTSYEQYF.